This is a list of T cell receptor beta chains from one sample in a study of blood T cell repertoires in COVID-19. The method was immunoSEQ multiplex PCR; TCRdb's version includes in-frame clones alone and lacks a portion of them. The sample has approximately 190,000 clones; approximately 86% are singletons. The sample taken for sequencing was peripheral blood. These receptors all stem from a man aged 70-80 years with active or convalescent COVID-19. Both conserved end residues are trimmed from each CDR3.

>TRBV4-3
ASSQVSASANTGELF
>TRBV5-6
ASSLRTSGNMGTYEQY
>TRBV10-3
AISPDRRNTEAF
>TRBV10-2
ASSELMREAF
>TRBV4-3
ASSQDRTGELF
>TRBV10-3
AISVAAGNTIY
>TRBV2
ASRVTSALKNEQF
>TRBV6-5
ASSSRGGWGTEAF
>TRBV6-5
ASSYRLAANNEQF
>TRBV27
ASSLDGRNEQF
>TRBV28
ASSLFRERSNQPQH
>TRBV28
ASRGTGGYT
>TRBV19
ARLAGGPCTGELF
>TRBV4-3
ASSSQGSGGTDTQY
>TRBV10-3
AISEGTGVAKNIQY
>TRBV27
ASTLQGASSGANVLT
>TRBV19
ASSIRQGQETQY
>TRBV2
ASRRGLGTEAF
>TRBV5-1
ASSLGQTAYGYT
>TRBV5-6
ASSLAGNLNQPQH
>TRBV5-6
ASSGPGQGSYNEQF
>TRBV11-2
ASTLGDQGYEQY
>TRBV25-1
ASSDEGGEWETQY
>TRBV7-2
ASSPTGTPNEKLF
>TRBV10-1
ASSSETVDTQY
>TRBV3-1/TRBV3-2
ASSQERALRHY
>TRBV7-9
ASSSGTFNSPLH
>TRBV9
ASSAGPVGGGELF
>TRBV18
ASVISGTQETQY
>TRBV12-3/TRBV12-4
ATTFRHRGYT
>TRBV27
ASGGQGGSTEAF
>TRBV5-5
ASSSMPGQGVSETQY
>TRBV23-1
ASSQLRQGPSETEAF
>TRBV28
ASTTGQLETQY
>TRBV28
ASMTSGGNQPQH
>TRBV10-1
ASSVGYTQY
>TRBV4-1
ASSQPRTGGTEAF
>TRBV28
ASSGAGNEKLF
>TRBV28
ASSLSSPWSWGGLF
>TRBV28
ASSMTVNYGYT
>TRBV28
ASSFRGGPGNQPQH
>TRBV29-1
SARSEAGGPSF
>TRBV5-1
ASSSDRAATEAF
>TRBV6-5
ASSLERVSYEQY
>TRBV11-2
ASSPGTATNYGYT
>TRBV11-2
ASSGKQGYTEAF
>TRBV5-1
ASTSGGARHEKLF
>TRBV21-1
ASSTEQGAEETQY
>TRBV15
ATGLAGAEDTQY
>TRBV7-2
ASSLDSFYNSPLH